This entry describes one T cell receptor (beta chain). What it recognizes is unknown. The sample belongs to a study of T cell responses to AZD1222 COVID-19 vaccine. On the study more broadly: Recipients boosted at about 4 weeks or about 12 weeks are pooled.

This table comes from immunoSEQ multiplex PCR, and its TCRdb copy is limited to in-frame clones, with some not included. The profile shows around 97,000 clones, 90% of them singletons. The study, taken as a whole, reports: Clonal diversity was possibly underestimated; the donors were predominantly white British and more often female. Researchers report vaccine-associated CD4 TCRs spanning spike, with dominance at 160-218 and 743-854.

CDR1 WSHSY and CDR2 SAAADI come from the germline V gene. The V and J ends lost 4 bases and 10 bases respectively, with 11 bases between them. The CDR3 extends over 12 amino acids. This chain uses TRBV10-2 with TRBJ2-1; D possibly matches TRBD1 or TRBD2 (6 bases each). The sequences come from peripheral blood, collected on day 0 of AZD1222 vaccination. The TCR comes from an adult in good health. CDR3 DNA sequence: TGCGCCAGCAGTGCGGGGGCCGGGGAGCAGTTCTTC. Translation gives CASSAGAGEQFF.